The 25 T cell receptor beta chains listed next were all sequenced from one sample in a study of cytomegalovirus exposure and HLA in healthy donors. This table comes from immunoSEQ multiplex PCR, and its TCRdb copy is limited to in-frame clones, with some not included. The data contain 150,000 or so clones, approximately 86% of them singletons. The sample taken for sequencing was PBMCs. The receptors stem from a man younger than 40 in good health and CMV-seropositive.

The chain couples TRBV9 to TRBJ1-2, with D tentatively TRBD1 (5 bases). CDR3 length: 16 residues. Germline V gene lookup returns CDR1 SGDLS and CDR2 YYNGEE. V was pared by 0 bases and J by 4 bases, with 16 bases between. The CDR3 nucleotides read TGTGCCAGCAGCGTAGGTCCTGGTGGGGGAGGCTATGGCTACACCTTC. Its protein is CASSVGPGGGGYGYTF.

V and J are TRBV6-6 and TRBJ2-7, with a possible D match to TRBD1 (6 bases). Germline V lookup: CDR1 MNHNY, CDR2 SVGAGI (reference sequence). This CDR3 contains 14 residues. V was pared by 6 bases and J by 6 bases, with 18 bases between. In nucleotides, the CDR3 is TGTGCCAGCAGAAGAGGACAGCAAGTGATCGAGCAGTACTTC. Amino acid sequence: CASRRGQQVIEQYF.

This chain connects TRBV9 to TRBJ2-5; the D gene is possibly TRBD2 (6 bases). V lost 0 bases, J lost 5 bases, and 17 bases lay in between. Looked up from germline, CDR1 is SGDLS and CDR2 is YYNGEE. CDR3 size: 16 residues. The CDR3 here is CASSVGTTGLWETQYF. The DNA of the CDR3 is TGTGCCAGCAGCGTAGGGACTACCGGCTTGTGGGAGACCCAGTACTTC.

The genes are TRBV15 and TRBJ2-7; the match to TRBD1 covers 9 bases. The CDR3 extends over 15 amino acids. V lost 3 bases, J lost 2 bases, and 5 bases stayed unmatched. CDR1 is LNHNV, CDR2 YYDKDF, per germline (reference sequence). CDR3: CATSSTGGGPYEQYF. The CDR3, as DNA: TGTGCCACCAGCAGTACAGGGGGCGGTCCCTACGAGCAGTACTTC. Looking up the rest from reference TRBV15 and TRBJ2-7 gives the full variable domain: DAMVIQNPRYQVTQFGKPVTLSCSQTLNHNVMYWYQQKSSQAPKLLFHYYDKDFNNEADTPDNFQSRRPNTSFCFLDIRSPGLGDTAMYLCATSSTGGGPYEQYFGPGTRLTVT.

This rearrangement joins TRBV7-9 to TRBJ1-2, with 10 bases that match TRBD1. Losses at the gene ends were 2 bases for V and 6 bases for J; bases not matched to a gene: 3. Per germline, CDR1 SEHNR and CDR2 FQNEAQ (reference sequence). The CDR3 is 14 amino acids. For the CDR3, the DNA is TGTGCCAGCAGCTTAATCGACAGGGGGCATGGCTACACCTTC. As protein: CASSLIDRGHGYTF.

The J gene is TRBJ1-3, the V gene TRBV29-1, with D possibly being TRBD1 (6 bases). Trimming shortened V by 7 bases and J by 0 bases, and 16 bases separated the two germline ends. The CDR3 loop spans 15 amino acids. CDR1 is SQVTM, CDR2 ANQGSEA, per germline. CDR3 region: CSARGGSSSGNTIYF. The CDR3 region has the DNA TGCAGCGCGAGGGGGGGCAGCTCCTCTGGAAACACCATATATTTT.

A few counts support this clone. For the CDR3, the DNA is TGCGCCAGCAGCTTCATCCCGGGACTAGCGTTCTACGAGCAGTACTTC. It yields the protein CASSFIPGLAFYEQYF. This chain connects TRBV5-1 to TRBJ2-7; 10 bases line up with TRBD2. V lost 2 bases, J lost 3 bases, and 8 bases stayed unmatched. The CDR3 has 16 amino acids. Germline V lookup: CDR1 SGHRS, CDR2 YFSETQ.

This clone was picked up one time. The chain recombines TRBV4-3 with TRBJ2-7; unclear D gene. The CDR3 sequence is 14 residues long. V gave up 0 bases and J gave up 5 bases, with 11 bases separating them. CDR1 is LGHNA, CDR2 YSLEER, per germline. In DNA form, the CDR3 reads TGCGCCAGCAGCCAAGATCGAGGATCCCACGAGCAGTACTTC. Translating it yields CASSQDRGSHEQYF.

The chain carries TRBV6-5 and TRBJ1-2; possibly TRBD1 for D (5 bases). Trimming cost V 0 bases and J 0 bases, with 8 bases left between them. In germline, CDR1 is MNHEY, CDR2 SVGAGI. The CDR3 has 15 residues. The CDR3 bases are TGTGCCAGCAGTTACTCAGGGGAATCTAACTATGGCTACACCTTC. Its translation: CASSYSGESNYGYTF.

V and J are TRBV6-5 and TRBJ1-1; no firm D call. The germline V gene has CDR1 MNHEY and CDR2 SVGAGI. This CDR3 is 15 amino acids long. Trimming cost V 1 base and J 1 base, with 10 bases left between them. The CDR3 here is CASSYWAASNTEAFF. For the CDR3, the DNA is TGTGCCAGCAGTTACTGGGCAGCCTCGAACACTGAAGCTTTCTTT.

The V gene is TRBV27, the J gene TRBJ2-6, with 7 bases lining up with TRBD2. Germline loops: CDR1 MNHEY, CDR2 SMNVEV (reference sequence). The CDR3 consists of 23 residues. J lost 0 bases, V lost 2 bases, and 22 bases had no gene match. CDR3 sequence: CASSLRAGRAEEWGNSGANVLTF. DNA for the CDR3: TGTGCCAGCAGTTTAAGAGCAGGGAGGGCAGAGGAATGGGGTAACTCTGGGGCCAACGTCCTGACTTTC.

The J gene is TRBJ1-6, the V gene TRBV27; 10 nucleotides agree with TRBD1. V gave up 7 bases and J gave up 7 bases; unmatched junction bases: 7. There are 15 residues in the CDR3. Germline V gene sequence: CDR1 MNHEY, CDR2 SMNVEV (reference sequence). The CDR3 loop is CASTDRGLGNSPLHF. DNA of the CDR3: TGTGCCAGCACCGACAGGGGGCTGGGGAATTCACCCCTCCACTTT.

The gene calls are TRBV5-1 and TRBJ2-2; TRBD1 matches 8 bases. The CDR3 is 17 amino acids. Looked up from germline, CDR1 is SGHRS and CDR2 is YFSETQ. Trimming cost V 1 base and J 7 bases; bases outside gene matches: 12. CDR3 bases: TGCGCCAGCAGCTTGCAGCCAGGGGGCGTTTTGTACGGGGAGCTGTTTTTT. As protein: CASSLQPGGVLYGELFF. The full variable domain, in which reference TRBV5-1 and TRBJ2-2 provide the parts outside the CDR3, is KAGVTQTPRYLIKTRGQQVTLSCSPISGHRSVSWYQQTPGQGLQFLFEYFSETQRNKGNFPGRFSGRQFSNSRSEMNVSTLELGDSALYLCASSLQPGGVLYGELFFGEGSRLTVL.

The V gene is TRBV30, the J gene TRBJ2-2; the D gene is possibly TRBD1 (6 bases). Germline V gene lookup returns CDR1 GTSNPN and CDR2 SVGIG (reference sequence). V shed 5 bases and J shed 6 bases, with 13 bases lying between them. The CDR3 spans 13 residues. Here the CDR3 DNA reads TGTGCCTGGGTGGGTACAGGGCCCGGGGAGCTGTTTTTT. Encoded protein: CAWVGTGPGELFF.

The chain uses TRBV7-3 and TRBJ2-3; maybe TRBD2 (5 bases). The CDR3 covers 14 residues. In germline, CDR1 is SGHTA, CDR2 FQGTGA. With 6 bases removed from V and 4 bases from J, the gap between germline ends came to 14 bases. The CDR3 here is CASSPGLGADTQYF. In DNA form, the CDR3 reads TGTGCCAGCAGTCCCGGACTGGGCGCAGATACGCAGTATTTT. Full variable domain (missing parts from reference TRBV7-3 and TRBJ2-3): GAGVSQTPSNKVTEKGKYVELRCDPISGHTALYWYRQSLGQGPEFLIYFQGTGAADDSGLPNDRFFAVRPEGSVSTLKIQRTERGDSAVYLCASSPGLGADTQYFGPGTRLTVL.

The genes are TRBV5-1 and TRBJ1-2; unclear D gene. V lost 1 base and J lost 2, with 6 bases in between. The CDR3 runs 13 residues. Germline values: CDR1 SGHRS, CDR2 YFSETQ. The CDR3 loop reads CASSLRQNYGYTF. The CDR3 DNA follows: TGCGCCAGCAGCTTGCGACAAAACTATGGCTACACCTTC.

In this sample, this clone turned up a few times. The V and J genes are TRBV5-1 and TRBJ1-2; no firm D call. Germline values: CDR1 SGHRS, CDR2 YFSETQ. Trimming shortened V by 0 bases and J by 1 base, and 10 bases separated the two germline ends. The CDR3 runs to 15 residues. The CDR3 loop reads CASSLGTDYNYGYTF. In DNA, the CDR3 is TGCGCCAGCAGCTTGGGGACGGACTATAACTATGGCTACACCTTC.

This clone was detected only a few times. The V and J genes are TRBV18 and TRBJ1-2, with unresolved D. The germline V gene encodes CDR1 KGHSH and CDR2 LQKENI. Trimming cost V 5 bases and J 2 bases, with 12 bases left between them. The CDR3 covers 14 residues. CDR3: CASSTTPGNYGYTF. CDR3 nucleotides: TGTGCCAGCTCAACGACCCCGGGGAACTATGGCTACACCTTC.

The chain is built from TRBV27 and TRBJ1-1, with D perhaps TRBD1 (5 bases). The CDR3 has 14 amino acids. Trimming removed 6 bases from V and 4 bases from J, with 15 bases in between. Germline V gene lookup returns CDR1 MNHEY and CDR2 SMNVEV (reference sequence). This CDR3 is CASRWGGEGTEAFF. CDR3 sequence (DNA): TGTGCCAGCAGGTGGGGAGGGGAGGGCACTGAAGCTTTCTTT.

The chain couples TRBV5-4 to TRBJ2-7; a weak D match, TRBD1 (6 bases). There are 16 residues in the CDR3. Germline CDR1 is SGHNT and CDR2 is YYREEE (reference sequence). With 0 bases removed from V and 4 bases from J, the gap between germline ends came to 17 bases. The CDR3 region has the DNA TGTGCCAGCAGCTTGGGGTTGGGCAGGGGCGAATACGAGCAGTACTTC. Protein: CASSLGLGRGEYEQYF.

For this clone: The identical CDR3 is also encoded by other nucleotide sequences in the sample. This chain links TRBV6-1 with TRBJ1-1, with 9 bases aligning to TRBD1. The CDR3 extends over 14 amino acids. Germline CDR1 is MNHNS and CDR2 is SASEGT. Trimming removed 0 bases from V and 5 bases from J; junction bases left unmatched: 1. The CDR3 DNA sequence: TGTGCCAGCAGTGAAGCGACAGGGGGAACTGAAGCTTTCTTT. It translates to CASSEATGGTEAFF.

The chain joins TRBV5-6 to TRBJ2-3; possible D gene TRBD2, 5 bases. Germline V gene data show CDR1 as SGHDT and CDR2 as YYEEEE. The length of the CDR3 is 16 residues. Trimming stripped 1 base from V and 2 bases from J, with 14 bases between. The CDR3 DNA sequence: TGTGCCAGCAGCTTGCGGGGTTTGGTGGTCACAGATACGCAGTATTTT. Translation: CASSLRGLVVTDTQYF.

V usage is TRBV5-1 and J usage is TRBJ2-5; possible D gene TRBD1, 7 bases. The CDR3 runs to 13 residues. V lost 5 bases and J lost 9, with 17 bases in between. Germline V CDR1 and CDR2: SGHRS, YFSETQ. Here the CDR3 reads CASSPQGSGAQYF. In DNA, the CDR3 is TGCGCCAGCAGTCCACAGGGGTCGGGGGCCCAGTACTTC. The full variable domain, its missing parts supplied by reference TRBV5-1 and TRBJ2-5, is KAGVTQTPRYLIKTRGQQVTLSCSPISGHRSVSWYQQTPGQGLQFLFEYFSETQRNKGNFPGRFSGRQFSNSRSEMNVSTLELGDSALYLCASSPQGSGAQYFGPGTRLLVL.

This clone has only one observation. The chain joins TRBV5-1 to TRBJ2-2; tentative D call: TRBD1 (5 bases). Germline CDR1 reads SGHRS; CDR2 reads YFSETQ. V gave up 0 bases and J gave up 6 bases, with 6 bases separating them. This CDR3 has 13 amino acids. CDR3 DNA sequence: TGCGCCAGCAGCTTGGGGGGCCCCGGGGAGCTGTTTTTT. This encodes CASSLGGPGELFF.

The chain carries TRBV4-3 and TRBJ2-2; the D gene is possibly TRBD2 (5 bases). CDR1 is LGHNA and CDR2 is YSLEER in the germline V gene. The V and J ends lost 0 bases and 0 bases respectively, with 11 bases between them. The CDR3 runs to 17 residues. For the CDR3, the DNA is TGCGCCAGCAGCCAAGATGGTTGGACTTCGAACACCGGGGAGCTGTTTTTT. This gives the protein CASSQDGWTSNTGELFF.